This T cell receptor beta chain is drawn from a study of blood T cells in healthy people across ages. Trimming left V 8 bases short and J 10 bases short, with 15 bases between. The CDR3 consists of 12 residues. Germline CDR1 and CDR2: MNHEY and SVGEGT. A second about 6 to 11 cycle PCR used barcoded and J-beta primers. From the 5' RACE reads, TCRdb called clonotypes with MiXCR, one entry per CDR3 protein. The sample lists roughly 680,000 distinct CDR3 sequences, around half occurring once. The receptor's source is a woman aged 55 to 70 in good health. Sequenced material: blood. The rearrangement uses TRBV6-2 or TRBV6-3 and TRBJ2-1; D ambiguous. The CDR3 DNA sequence: TGTGCCAGCGCAACGAAGTCCGGGGAGCAGTTCTTC. This encodes CASATKSGEQFF.